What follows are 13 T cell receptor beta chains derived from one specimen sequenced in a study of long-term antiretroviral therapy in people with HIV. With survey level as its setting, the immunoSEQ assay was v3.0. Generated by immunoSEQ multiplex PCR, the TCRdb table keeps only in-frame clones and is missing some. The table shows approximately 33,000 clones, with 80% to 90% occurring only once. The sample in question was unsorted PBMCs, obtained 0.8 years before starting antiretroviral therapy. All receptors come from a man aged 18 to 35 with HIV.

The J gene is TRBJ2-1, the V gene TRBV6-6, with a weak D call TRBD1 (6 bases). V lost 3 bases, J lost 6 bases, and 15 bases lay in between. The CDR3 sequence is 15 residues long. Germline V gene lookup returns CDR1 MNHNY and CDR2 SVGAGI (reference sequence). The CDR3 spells CASSYTGQTINEQFF. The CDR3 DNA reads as TGTGCCAGCAGTTATACCGGACAGACTATCAATGAGCAGTTCTTC.

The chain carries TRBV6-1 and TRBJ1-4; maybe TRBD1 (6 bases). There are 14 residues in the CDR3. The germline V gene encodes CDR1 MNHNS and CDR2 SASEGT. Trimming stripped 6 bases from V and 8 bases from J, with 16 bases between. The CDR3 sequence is CASSEQGPEEKLFF. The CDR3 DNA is TGTGCCAGCAGCGAACAGGGACCAGAAGAAAAACTGTTTTTT.

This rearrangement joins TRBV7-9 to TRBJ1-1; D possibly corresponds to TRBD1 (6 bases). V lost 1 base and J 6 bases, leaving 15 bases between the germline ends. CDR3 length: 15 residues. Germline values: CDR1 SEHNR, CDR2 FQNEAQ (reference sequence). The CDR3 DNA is TGTGCCAGCAGCTTAGACGGGGGGCTGGCAGCTGAAGCTTTCTTT. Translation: CASSLDGGLAAEAFF.

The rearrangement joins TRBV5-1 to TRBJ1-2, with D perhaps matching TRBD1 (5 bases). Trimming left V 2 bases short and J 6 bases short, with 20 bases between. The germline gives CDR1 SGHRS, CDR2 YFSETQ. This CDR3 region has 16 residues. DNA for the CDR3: TGCGCCAGCAGCTTAGATCCGTACGGGACGGATGATGGCTACACCTTC. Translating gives CASSLDPYGTDDGYTF.

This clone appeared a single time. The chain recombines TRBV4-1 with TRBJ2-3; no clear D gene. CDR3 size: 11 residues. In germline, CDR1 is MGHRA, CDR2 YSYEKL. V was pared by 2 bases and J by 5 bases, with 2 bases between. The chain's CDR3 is CASSQRDTQYF. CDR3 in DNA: TGCGCCAGCAGCCAACGAGATACGCAGTATTTT.

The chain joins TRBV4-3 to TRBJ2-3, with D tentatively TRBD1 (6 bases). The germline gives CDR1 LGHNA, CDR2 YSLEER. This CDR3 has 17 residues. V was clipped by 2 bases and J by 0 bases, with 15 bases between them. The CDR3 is CASSQRTDSSSTDTQYF. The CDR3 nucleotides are TGCGCCAGCAGCCAAAGGACAGATAGCTCTAGCACAGATACGCAGTATTTT.

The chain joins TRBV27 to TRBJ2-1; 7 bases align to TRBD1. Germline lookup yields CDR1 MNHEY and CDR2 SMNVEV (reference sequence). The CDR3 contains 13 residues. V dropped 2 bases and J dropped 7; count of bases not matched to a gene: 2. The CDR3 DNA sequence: TGTGCCAGCAGTTTAAAGGGGGCGAATGAGCAGTTCTTC. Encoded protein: CASSLKGANEQFF.

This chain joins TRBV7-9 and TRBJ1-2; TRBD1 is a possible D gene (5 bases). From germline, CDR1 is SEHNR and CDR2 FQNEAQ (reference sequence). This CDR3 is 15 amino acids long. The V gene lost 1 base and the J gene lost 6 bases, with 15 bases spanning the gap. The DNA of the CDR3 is TGTGCCAGCAGCTTAGTCGGCAGGGAGGGGAATGGCTACACCTTC. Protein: CASSLVGREGNGYTF.

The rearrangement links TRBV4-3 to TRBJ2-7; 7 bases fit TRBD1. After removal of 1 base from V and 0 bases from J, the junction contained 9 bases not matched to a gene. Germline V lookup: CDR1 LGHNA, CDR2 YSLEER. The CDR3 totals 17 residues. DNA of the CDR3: TGCGCCAGCAGCCAAGCCCTTTCGGACAGGAGCTCCTACGAGCAGTACTTC. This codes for CASSQALSDRSSYEQYF.

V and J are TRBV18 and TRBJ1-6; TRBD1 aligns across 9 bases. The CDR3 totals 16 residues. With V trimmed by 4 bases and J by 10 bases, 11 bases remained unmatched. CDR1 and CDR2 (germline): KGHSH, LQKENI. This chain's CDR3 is CASSLTPGQGRSPLHF. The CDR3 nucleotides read TGTGCCAGCTCACTCACGCCGGGACAGGGTAGATCACCCCTCCACTTT. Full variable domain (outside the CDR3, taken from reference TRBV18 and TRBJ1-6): NAGVMQNPRHLVRRRGQEARLRCSPMKGHSHVYWYRQLPEEGLKFMVYLQKENIIDESGMPKERFSAEFPKEGPSILRIQQVVRGDSAAYFCASSLTPGQGRSPLHFGNGTRLTVT.

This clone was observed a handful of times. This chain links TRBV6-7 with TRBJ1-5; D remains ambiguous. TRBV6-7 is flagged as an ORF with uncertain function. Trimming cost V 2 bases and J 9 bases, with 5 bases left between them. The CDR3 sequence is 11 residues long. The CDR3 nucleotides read TGTGCCAGCAGTTACGGTGGGCCCCAGCATTTT. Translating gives CASSYGGPQHF.

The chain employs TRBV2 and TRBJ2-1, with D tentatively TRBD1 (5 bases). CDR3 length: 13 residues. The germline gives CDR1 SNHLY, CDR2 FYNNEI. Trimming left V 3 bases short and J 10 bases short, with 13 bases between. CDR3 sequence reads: CASSEIRGGEQFF. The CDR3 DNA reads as TGTGCCAGCAGTGAGATAAGGGGTGGCGAGCAGTTCTTC. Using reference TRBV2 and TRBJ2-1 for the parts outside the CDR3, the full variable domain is EPEVTQTPSHQVTQMGQEVILRCVPISNHLYFYWYRQILGQKVEFLVSFYNNEISEKSEIFDDQFSVERPDGSNFTLKIRSTKLEDSAMYFCASSEIRGGEQFFGPGTRLTVL.

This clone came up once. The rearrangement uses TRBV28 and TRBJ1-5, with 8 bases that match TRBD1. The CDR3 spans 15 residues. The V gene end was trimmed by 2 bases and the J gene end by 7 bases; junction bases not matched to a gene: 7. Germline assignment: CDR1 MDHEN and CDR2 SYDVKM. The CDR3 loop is CASSLVRGQGQPQHF. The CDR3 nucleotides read TGTGCCAGCAGTTTAGTCAGGGGGCAGGGGCAGCCCCAGCATTTT.